The 6 T cell receptor beta chains below come from one sample, sequenced in a study of shared clonotypes between healthy human individuals. Cells designated naive CD8 were CD45RO-negative and were positively selected for CCR7, with terminally differentiated effector memory CD45RA+ cells excluded. Sequencing used immunoSEQ multiplex PCR; TCRdb keeps in-frame clones, though not all of them. The profile shows 800,000 or so clones, around 96% of them singletons. Sequencing used naive CD8+ T cells sorted from blood. The receptors shown here come from a man aged 25 to 40 in good health.

The chain couples TRBV7-9 to TRBJ2-4; D is unclear. The V end was cut by 5 bases, the J end by 4 bases, with 9 bases between. CDR1 is SEHNR, CDR2 FQNEAQ, per germline (reference sequence). CDR3 length: 13 residues. CDR3 in DNA: TGTGCCAGCAGCGAAAGACTGAAAAACATTCAGTACTTC. Its protein is CASSERLKNIQYF. The variable domain in full, completed from reference TRBV7-9 and TRBJ2-4, reads DTGVSQNPRHKITKRGQNVTFRCDPISEHNRLYWYRQTLGQGPEFLTYFQNEAQLEKSRLLSDRFSAERPKGSFSTLEIQRTEQGDSAMYLCASSERLKNIQYFGAGTRLSVL.

DNA for the CDR3: TGTGCCAGCAGTTTATGGCAGGGGGCGGCTGAAGCTTTCTTT. Its translation: CASSLWQGAAEAFF. The chain combines TRBV27 with TRBJ1-1, with TRBD1 identical over 8 bases. The CDR3 covers 14 residues. V shed 1 base, J shed 6 bases, and the junction held 4 bases outside the gene matches. From germline, CDR1 is MNHEY and CDR2 SMNVEV (reference sequence).

This sequence joins TRBV4-1 and TRBJ2-1, with TRBD2 as a possible D gene (5 bases). CDR1 and CDR2 from the germline V gene are MGHRA and YSYEKL. CDR3 length equals 14 residues. Trimming took off 3 bases at V and 7 bases at J, with 13 bases between the two ends. This CDR3 reads CASSHRTGENEQFF. In DNA form, the CDR3 reads TGCGCCAGCAGCCACCGGACTGGAGAGAATGAGCAGTTCTTC.

The rearrangement uses TRBV2 and TRBJ2-7; 9 bases match TRBD1. This CDR3 contains 13 residues. The V segment lost 7 bases and the J segment 1 base; nucleotides outside the gene matches: 2. Germline loops: CDR1 SNHLY, CDR2 FYNNEI. CDR3 coding DNA: TGTGCCAGCACGGACAGGGGATCCTACGAGCAGTACTTC. Translated, it gives CASTDRGSYEQYF.

The genes are TRBV2 and TRBJ2-7; 8 bases agree with TRBD2. This CDR3 comprises 13 residues. V shed 6 bases, J shed 2 bases, and the junction held 3 bases outside the gene matches. Germline V gives CDR1 SNHLY, CDR2 FYNNEI. In DNA form, the CDR3 reads TGTGCCAGCAGAAGCGGGAGTACCTACGAGCAGTACTTC. It specifies CASRSGSTYEQYF.

The chain has TRBV5-5 and TRBJ1-5, with unresolved D. Germline V gives CDR1 SGHKS, CDR2 YYEKEE (reference sequence). Trimming stripped 0 bases from V and 1 base from J, with 5 bases between. CDR3 size: 14 residues. As DNA, the CDR3 is TGTGCCAGCAGCTTGGATGAGAGCAATCAGCCCCAGCATTTT. This codes for CASSLDESNQPQHF.